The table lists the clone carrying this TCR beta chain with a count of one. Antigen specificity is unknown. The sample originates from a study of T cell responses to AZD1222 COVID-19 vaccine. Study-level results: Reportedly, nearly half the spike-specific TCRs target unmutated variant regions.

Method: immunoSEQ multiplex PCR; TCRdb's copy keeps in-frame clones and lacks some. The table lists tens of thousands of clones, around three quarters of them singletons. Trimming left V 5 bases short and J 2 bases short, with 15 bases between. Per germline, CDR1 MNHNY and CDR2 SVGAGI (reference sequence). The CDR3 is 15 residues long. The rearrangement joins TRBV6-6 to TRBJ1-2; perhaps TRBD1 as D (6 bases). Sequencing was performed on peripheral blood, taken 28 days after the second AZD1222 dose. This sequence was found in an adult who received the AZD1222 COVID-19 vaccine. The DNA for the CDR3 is TGTGCCAGCAGTCCCCAAACAGGGCCCAACTATGGCTACACCTTC. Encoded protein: CASSPQTGPNYGYTF.